One and the same sample provided the 10 T cell receptor beta chains below, sequenced in a study of cytomegalovirus exposure and HLA in healthy donors. The PCR used 60 Vbeta and 13 Jbeta primers. TCRdb's table, derived via immunoSEQ multiplex PCR, lists solely in-frame clones and lacks some. The repertoire has 40,000 to 60,000 clones, 72% of them found once; the top ten carry over 8%. The specimen sequenced was PBMCs. All receptors come from a woman aged 45-60 years in good health and CMV-seronegative.

This sequence joins TRBV28 and TRBJ1-1, with 9 bases lining up with TRBD1. V was pared by 4 bases and J by 4 bases, with 1 base of the junction left unmatched. The CDR3 totals 13 residues. CDR1 is MDHEN, CDR2 SYDVKM, per germline. CDR3 residues: CASSSQGATEAFF. CDR3 nucleotide sequence: TGTGCCAGCAGTTCACAGGGGGCCACTGAAGCTTTCTTT.

The genes are TRBV2 and TRBJ1-2, with 12 bases that match TRBD1. CDR1 is SNHLY and CDR2 is FYNNEI in the germline V gene. The CDR3 contains 14 residues. V gave up 5 bases and J gave up 8 bases; unmatched junction bases: 6. The CDR3 DNA follows: TGTGCCAGCAGTTGGGACAGGGGGCGCAACGGCTACACCTTC. Encoded protein: CASSWDRGRNGYTF.

The chain has TRBV30 and TRBJ2-7, with TRBD2 matching 8 bases. V dropped 3 bases and J dropped 6; count of bases not matched to a gene: 22. In germline, CDR1 is GTSNPN, CDR2 SVGIG (reference sequence). This CDR3 has 18 amino acids. The CDR3 sequence: CAWRGGAQRLAGSGEQYF. The CDR3 DNA follows: TGTGCCTGGAGGGGGGGGGCGCAAAGGTTAGCGGGATCAGGCGAGCAGTACTTC.

The V call is TRBV5-1, the J call TRBJ2-3, with 10 bases lining up with TRBD2. J gave up 3 bases and V 4 bases, and 11 bases lay outside the gene matches. This CDR3 region has 17 residues. Per germline, CDR1 SGHRS and CDR2 YFSETQ. The CDR3 DNA follows: TGCGCCAGCAGCCCAACCGGGACTAGCGACGCAACAGATACGCAGTATTTT. Its translation is CASSPTGTSDATDTQYF.

This chain connects TRBV5-1 to TRBJ2-1; tentatively, D is TRBD2 (5 bases). The CDR3 extends over 14 amino acids. Germline CDR1 reads SGHRS; CDR2 reads YFSETQ. V dropped 3 bases and J dropped 4 bases, with 11 bases sitting between them. CDR3 bases: TGCGCCAGCAGCTACACCGGGGAATACAATGAGCAGTTCTTC. It codes for CASSYTGEYNEQFF.

The rearrangement uses TRBV18 and TRBJ2-2; 10 positions match TRBD2. Germline-derived CDR1 and CDR2 are KGHSH and LQKENI. This CDR3 has 16 residues. V was clipped by 3 bases and J by 2 bases; unmatched bases: 3. The CDR3 reads CASSPPSGGNTGELFF. CDR3 coding DNA: TGTGCCAGCTCACCTCCTAGCGGGGGCAACACCGGGGAGCTGTTTTTT.

This clone was counted once. This CDR3 reads CASSQELVNTGELFF. DNA for the CDR3: TGTGCCAGCAGCCAAGAGTTAGTGAACACCGGGGAGCTGTTTTTT. This chain connects TRBV4-2 to TRBJ2-2; unclear D gene. Germline V gene sequence: CDR1 LGHNA, CDR2 YNFKEQ. Trimming took 0 bases from V and 1 from J, leaving 6 bases between them. The CDR3 extends over 15 amino acids.

The chain recombines TRBV7-3 with TRBJ2-3; D is uncertain. The ends were cut back, 5 bases at V and 1 base at J, with 16 bases in the middle. Germline V gene data show CDR1 as SGHTA and CDR2 as FQGTGA. This CDR3 comprises 16 residues. The CDR3: CASSPHTWQGTDTQYF. CDR3 DNA sequence: TGTGCCAGCAGCCCACATACCTGGCAGGGCACAGATACGCAGTATTTT.

Comments on this clone: The final CDR3 position lacks the conserved phenylalanine or tryptophan, pointing to a likely read error. The chain recombines TRBV30 with TRBJ1-5; no reliable D call. Germline V gene lookup returns CDR1 GTSNPN and CDR2 SVGIG (reference sequence). V lost 2 bases and J 6 bases, leaving 11 bases between the germline ends. The CDR3 length is 13 residues. In nucleotides, the CDR3 is TGTGCCTGGAGTAACCGGGATGTTCAGCCCCAGCATGTT. It specifies CAWSNRDVQPQHV.

The table lists this clone with a few counts. The rearrangement links TRBV2 to TRBJ1-5; a weak D match, TRBD1 (5 bases). This CDR3 spans 14 amino acids. V lost 2 bases and J lost 6, with 11 bases in between. The germline gives CDR1 SNHLY, CDR2 FYNNEI. This CDR3 reads CASSEQGLGQPQHF. In nucleotides, the CDR3 is TGTGCCAGCAGTGAACAGGGTTTGGGTCAGCCCCAGCATTTT. The full variable domain, its missing parts supplied by reference TRBV2 and TRBJ1-5, is EPEVTQTPSHQVTQMGQEVILRCVPISNHLYFYWYRQILGQKVEFLVSFYNNEISEKSEIFDDQFSVERPDGSNFTLKIRSTKLEDSAMYFCASSEQGLGQPQHFGDGTRLSIL.